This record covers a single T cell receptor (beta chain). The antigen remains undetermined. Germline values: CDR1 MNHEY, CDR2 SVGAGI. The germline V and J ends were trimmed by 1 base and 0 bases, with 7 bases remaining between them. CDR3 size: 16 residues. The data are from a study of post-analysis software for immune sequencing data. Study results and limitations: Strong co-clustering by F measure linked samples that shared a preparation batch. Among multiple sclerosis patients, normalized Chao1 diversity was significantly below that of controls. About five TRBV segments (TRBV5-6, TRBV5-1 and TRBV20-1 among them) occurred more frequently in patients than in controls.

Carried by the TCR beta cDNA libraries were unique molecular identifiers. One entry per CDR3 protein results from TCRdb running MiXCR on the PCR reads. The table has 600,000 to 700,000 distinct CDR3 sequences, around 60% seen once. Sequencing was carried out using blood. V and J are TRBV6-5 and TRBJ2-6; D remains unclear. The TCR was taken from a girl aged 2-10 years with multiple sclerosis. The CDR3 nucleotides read TGTGCCAGCAGTTACTTCTCAGGCTCTGGGGCCAACGTCCTGACTTTC. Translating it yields CASSYFSGSGANVLTF.